This T cell receptor beta chain was found in a study of T cell responses to AZD1222 COVID-19 vaccine. Remarks on this clone: Its antigen is currently unknown.

The CDR3 extends over 15 amino acids. V was clipped by 3 bases and J by 6 bases; unmatched bases: 8. From germline, CDR1 is LGHDT and CDR2 YNNKEL (reference sequence). Regarding the study as a whole: The donor group comprised mostly white British people and more females; the analysis possibly underestimated clonal diversity.

Sequencing was performed with immunoSEQ multiplex PCR; in TCRdb, only in-frame clones are kept and a portion is missing. The sample gives approximately 100,000 clones, roughly nine tenths of which show up once; around 8% is in the top ten. The starting material was peripheral blood, obtained on day 0 of AZD1222 vaccination. The clonotype was recovered from an adult in good health. The V gene is TRBV3-1 (or the pseudogene TRBV3-2), the J gene TRBJ2-3, with 8 bases identical to TRBD2. As DNA, the CDR3 is TGTGCCAGCAGCCACTCGGGAGGGTTCCCGGATACGCAGTATTTT. Translated, it gives CASSHSGGFPDTQYF.